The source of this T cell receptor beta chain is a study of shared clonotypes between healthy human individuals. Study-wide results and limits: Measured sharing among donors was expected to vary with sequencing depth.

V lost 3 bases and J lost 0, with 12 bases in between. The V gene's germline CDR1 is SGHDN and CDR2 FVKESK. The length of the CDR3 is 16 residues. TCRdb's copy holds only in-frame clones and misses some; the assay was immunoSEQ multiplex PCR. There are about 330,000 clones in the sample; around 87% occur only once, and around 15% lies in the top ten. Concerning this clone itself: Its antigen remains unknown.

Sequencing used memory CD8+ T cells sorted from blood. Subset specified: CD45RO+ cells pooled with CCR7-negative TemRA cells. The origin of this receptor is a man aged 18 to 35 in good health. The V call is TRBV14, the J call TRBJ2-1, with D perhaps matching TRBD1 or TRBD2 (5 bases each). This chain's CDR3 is CASSQGRTSSYNEQFF. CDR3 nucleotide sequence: TGTGCCAGCAGCCAGGGACGAACCAGCTCCTACAATGAGCAGTTCTTC.